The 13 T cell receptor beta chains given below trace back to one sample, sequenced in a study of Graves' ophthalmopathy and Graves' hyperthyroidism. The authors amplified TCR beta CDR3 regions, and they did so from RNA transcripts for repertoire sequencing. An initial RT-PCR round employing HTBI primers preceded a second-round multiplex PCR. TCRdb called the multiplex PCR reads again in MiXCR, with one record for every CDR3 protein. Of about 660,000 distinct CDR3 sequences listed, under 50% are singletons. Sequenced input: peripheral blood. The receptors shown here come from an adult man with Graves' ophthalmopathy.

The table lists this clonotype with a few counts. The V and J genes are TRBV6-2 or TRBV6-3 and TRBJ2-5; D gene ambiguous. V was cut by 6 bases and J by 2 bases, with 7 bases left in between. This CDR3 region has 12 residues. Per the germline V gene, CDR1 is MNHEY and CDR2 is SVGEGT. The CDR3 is CASRLFQETQYF. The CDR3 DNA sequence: TGTGCCAGCAGACTATTTCAAGAGACCCAGTACTTC.

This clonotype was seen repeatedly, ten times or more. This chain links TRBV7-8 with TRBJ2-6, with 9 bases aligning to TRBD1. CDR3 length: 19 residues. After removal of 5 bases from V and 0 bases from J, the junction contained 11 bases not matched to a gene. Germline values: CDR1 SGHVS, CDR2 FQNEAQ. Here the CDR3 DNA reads TGTGCCAGCAGCACGTGGACAGGGGCCACCCACTCTGGGGCCAACGTCCTGACTTTC. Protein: CASSTWTGATHSGANVLTF.

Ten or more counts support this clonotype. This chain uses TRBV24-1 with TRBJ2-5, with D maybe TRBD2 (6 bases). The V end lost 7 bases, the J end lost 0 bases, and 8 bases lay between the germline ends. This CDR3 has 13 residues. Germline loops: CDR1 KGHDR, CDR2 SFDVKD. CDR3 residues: CATSRDYQETQYF. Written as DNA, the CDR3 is TGTGCCACCAGCCGGGACTACCAAGAGACCCAGTACTTC.

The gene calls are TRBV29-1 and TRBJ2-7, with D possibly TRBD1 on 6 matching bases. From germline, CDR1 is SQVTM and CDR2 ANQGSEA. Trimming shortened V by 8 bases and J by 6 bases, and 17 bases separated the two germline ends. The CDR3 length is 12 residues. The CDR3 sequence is CSSGQTSSEQYF. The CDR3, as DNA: TGCAGCTCCGGACAGACCTCTTCCGAGCAGTACTTC.

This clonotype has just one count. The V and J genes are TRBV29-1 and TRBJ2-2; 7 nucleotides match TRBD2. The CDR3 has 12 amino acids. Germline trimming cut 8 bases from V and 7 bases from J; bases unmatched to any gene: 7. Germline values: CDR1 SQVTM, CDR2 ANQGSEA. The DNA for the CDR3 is TGCAGCTCCGTGGGGGGGATCGGGGAGCTGTTTTTT. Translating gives CSSVGGIGELFF.

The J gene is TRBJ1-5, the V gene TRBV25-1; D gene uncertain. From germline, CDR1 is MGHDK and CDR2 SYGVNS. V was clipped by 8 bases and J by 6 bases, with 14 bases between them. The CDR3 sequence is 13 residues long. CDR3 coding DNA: TGTGCCAGCGACGATGATGGTAGTCAGCCCCAGCATTTT. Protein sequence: CASDDDGSQPQHF.

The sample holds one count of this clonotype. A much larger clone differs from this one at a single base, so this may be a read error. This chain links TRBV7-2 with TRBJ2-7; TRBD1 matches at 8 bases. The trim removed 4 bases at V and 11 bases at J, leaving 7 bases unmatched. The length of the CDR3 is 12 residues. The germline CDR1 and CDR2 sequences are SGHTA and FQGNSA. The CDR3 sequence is CASSSSGTGEYF. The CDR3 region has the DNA TGTGCCAGCAGCTCCTCCGGGACAGGAGAGTACTTC. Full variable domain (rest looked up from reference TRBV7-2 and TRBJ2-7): GAGVSQSPSNKVTEKGKDVELRCDPISGHTALYWYRQSLGQGLEFLIYFQGNSAPDKSGLPSDRFSAERTGGSVSTLTIQRTQQEDSAVYLCASSSSGTGEYFGPGTRLTVT.

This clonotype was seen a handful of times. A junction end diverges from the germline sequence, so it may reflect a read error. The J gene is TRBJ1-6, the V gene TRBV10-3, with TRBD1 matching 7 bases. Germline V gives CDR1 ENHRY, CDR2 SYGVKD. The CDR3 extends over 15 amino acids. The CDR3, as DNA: TGTGCCAGCAGTTCTACAGGGGCCGATAATTCACCCCTCCACTTT. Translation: CASSSTGADNSPLHF.

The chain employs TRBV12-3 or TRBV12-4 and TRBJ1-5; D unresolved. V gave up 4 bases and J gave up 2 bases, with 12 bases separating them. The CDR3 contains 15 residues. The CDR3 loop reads CASSYLGDGNQPQHF. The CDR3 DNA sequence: TGTGCCAGCAGTTACTTGGGCGATGGCAATCAGCCCCAGCATTTT.

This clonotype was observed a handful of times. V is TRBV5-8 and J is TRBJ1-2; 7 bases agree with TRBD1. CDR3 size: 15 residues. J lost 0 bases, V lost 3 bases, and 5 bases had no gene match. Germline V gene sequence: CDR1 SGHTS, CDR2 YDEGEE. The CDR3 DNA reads TGTGCCAGCAGCTGGGCACAGGGGTCTAACTATGGCTACACCTTC. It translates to CASSWAQGSNYGYTF.

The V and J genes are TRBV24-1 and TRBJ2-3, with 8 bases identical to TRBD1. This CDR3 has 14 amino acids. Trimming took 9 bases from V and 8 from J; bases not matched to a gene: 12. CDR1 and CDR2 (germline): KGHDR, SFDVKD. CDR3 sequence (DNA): TGTGCCACCTCGACAGGGGACGACGTCGGTACGCAGTATTTT. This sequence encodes CATSTGDDVGTQYF.

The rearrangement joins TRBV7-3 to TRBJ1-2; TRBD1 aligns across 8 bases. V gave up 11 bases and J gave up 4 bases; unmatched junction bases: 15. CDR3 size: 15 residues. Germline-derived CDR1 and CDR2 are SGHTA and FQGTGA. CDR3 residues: CACGRPGQALYGYTF. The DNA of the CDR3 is TGTGCCTGCGGCCGCCCGGGACAGGCACTCTATGGCTACACCTTC.

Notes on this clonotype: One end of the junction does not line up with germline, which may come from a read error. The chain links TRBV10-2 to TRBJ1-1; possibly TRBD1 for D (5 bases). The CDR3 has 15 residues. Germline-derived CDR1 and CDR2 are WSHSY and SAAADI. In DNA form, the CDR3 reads TGCGCCAGCAGTGAGGGGGGAATAGGTGACACTGAAGCTCTCTTT. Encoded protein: CASSEGGIGDTEALF.